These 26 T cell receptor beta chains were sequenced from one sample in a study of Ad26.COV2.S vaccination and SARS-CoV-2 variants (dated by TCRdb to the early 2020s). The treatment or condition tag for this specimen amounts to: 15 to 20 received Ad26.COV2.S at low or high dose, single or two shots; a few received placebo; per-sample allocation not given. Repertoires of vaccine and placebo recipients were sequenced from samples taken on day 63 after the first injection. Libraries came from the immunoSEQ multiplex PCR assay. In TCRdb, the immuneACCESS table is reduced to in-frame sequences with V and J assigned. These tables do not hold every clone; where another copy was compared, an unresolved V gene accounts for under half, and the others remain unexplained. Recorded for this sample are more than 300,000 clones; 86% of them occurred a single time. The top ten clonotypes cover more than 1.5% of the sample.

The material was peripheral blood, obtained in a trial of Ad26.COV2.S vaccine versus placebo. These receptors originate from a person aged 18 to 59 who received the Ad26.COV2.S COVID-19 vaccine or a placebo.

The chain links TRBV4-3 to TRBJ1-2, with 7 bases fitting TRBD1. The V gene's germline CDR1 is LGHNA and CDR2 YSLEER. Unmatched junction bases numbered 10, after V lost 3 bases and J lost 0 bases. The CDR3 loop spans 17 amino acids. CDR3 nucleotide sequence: TGCGCCAGCAGCCAGGCCCTCACAGGGGTAACTAACTATGGCTACACCTTC. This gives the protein CASSQALTGVTNYGYTF.

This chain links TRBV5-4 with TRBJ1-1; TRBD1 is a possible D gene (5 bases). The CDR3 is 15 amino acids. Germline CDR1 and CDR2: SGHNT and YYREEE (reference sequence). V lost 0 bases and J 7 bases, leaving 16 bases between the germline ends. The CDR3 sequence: CASSLGGGELSEAFF. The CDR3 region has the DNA TGTGCCAGCAGCTTGGGGGGCGGGGAGTTGAGTGAAGCTTTCTTT.

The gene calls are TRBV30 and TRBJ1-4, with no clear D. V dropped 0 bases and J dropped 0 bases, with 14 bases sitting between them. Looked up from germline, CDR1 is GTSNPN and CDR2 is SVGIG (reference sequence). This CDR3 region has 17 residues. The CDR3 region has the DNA TGTGCCTGGAGTGTTGGGTTGGGATACACAACTAATGAAAAACTGTTTTTT. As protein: CAWSVGLGYTTNEKLFF.

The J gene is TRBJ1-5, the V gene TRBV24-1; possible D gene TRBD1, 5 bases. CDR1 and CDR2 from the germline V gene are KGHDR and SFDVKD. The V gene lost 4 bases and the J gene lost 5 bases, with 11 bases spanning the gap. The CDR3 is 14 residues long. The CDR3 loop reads CATSEGDGDQPQHF. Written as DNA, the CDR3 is TGTGCCACCAGTGAGGGGGATGGTGATCAGCCCCAGCATTTT.

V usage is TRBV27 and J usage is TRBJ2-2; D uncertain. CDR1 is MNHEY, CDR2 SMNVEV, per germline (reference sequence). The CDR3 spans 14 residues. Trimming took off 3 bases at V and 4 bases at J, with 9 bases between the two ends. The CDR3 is CASSFRVPTGELFF. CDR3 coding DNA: TGTGCCAGCAGTTTTAGGGTCCCCACCGGGGAGCTGTTTTTT.

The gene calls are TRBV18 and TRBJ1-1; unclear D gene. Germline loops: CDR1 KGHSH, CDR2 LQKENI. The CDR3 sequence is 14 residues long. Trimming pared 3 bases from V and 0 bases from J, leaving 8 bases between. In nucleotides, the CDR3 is TGTGCCAGCTCACCTATTACTTTGAACACTGAAGCTTTCTTT. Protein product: CASSPITLNTEAFF.

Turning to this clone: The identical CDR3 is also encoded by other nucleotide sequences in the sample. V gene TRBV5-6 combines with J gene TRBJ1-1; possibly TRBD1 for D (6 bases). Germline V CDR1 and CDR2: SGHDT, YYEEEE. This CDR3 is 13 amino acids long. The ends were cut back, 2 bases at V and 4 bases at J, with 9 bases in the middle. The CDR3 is CASSFGGGTEAFF. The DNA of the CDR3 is TGTGCCAGCAGCTTTGGGGGCGGCACTGAAGCTTTCTTT.

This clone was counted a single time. This chain's CDR3 is CASSQDRNTEAFF. CDR3 in DNA: TGTGCCAGCAGCCAGGACAGGAACACTGAAGCTTTCTTT. The rearrangement uses TRBV7-2 and TRBJ1-1; D is perhaps TRBD1 (6 bases). Trimming took off 5 bases at V and 1 base at J, with 8 bases between the two ends. The CDR3 has 13 amino acids. Germline CDR1 SGHTA, CDR2 FQGNSA.

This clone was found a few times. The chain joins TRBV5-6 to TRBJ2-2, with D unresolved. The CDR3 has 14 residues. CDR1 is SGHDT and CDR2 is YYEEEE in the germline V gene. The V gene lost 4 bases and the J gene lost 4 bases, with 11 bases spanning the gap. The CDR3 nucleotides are TGTGCCAGCAGCCCCCCGGAGAGCACCGGGGAGCTGTTTTTT. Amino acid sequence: CASSPPESTGELFF.

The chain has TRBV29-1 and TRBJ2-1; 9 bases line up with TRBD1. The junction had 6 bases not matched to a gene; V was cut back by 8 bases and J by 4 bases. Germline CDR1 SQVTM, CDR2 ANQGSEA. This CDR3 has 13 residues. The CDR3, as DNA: TGCAGCTCTACCGGGACAGGGTACAATGAGCAGTTCTTC. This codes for CSSTGTGYNEQFF.

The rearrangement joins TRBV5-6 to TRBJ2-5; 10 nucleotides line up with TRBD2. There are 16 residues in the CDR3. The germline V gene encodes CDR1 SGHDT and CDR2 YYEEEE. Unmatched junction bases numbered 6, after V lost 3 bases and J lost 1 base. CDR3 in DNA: TGTGCCAGCAGCTCCAGCGGGGGGGGGATCCAAGAGACCCAGTACTTC. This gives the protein CASSSSGGGIQETQYF.

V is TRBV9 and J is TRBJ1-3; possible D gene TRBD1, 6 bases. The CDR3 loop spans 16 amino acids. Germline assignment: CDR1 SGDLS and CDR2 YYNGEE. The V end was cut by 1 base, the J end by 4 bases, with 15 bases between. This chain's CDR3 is CASSVYGGAEGNTIYF. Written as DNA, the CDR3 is TGTGCCAGCAGCGTATACGGGGGGGCGGAAGGAAACACCATATATTTT.

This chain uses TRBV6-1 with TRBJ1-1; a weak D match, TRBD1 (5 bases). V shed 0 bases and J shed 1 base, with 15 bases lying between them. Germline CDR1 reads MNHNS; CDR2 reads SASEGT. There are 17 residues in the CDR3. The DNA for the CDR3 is TGTGCCAGCAGTGAAGCGCTTCGGGGGGTCGGGAACACTGAAGCTTTCTTT. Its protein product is CASSEALRGVGNTEAFF.

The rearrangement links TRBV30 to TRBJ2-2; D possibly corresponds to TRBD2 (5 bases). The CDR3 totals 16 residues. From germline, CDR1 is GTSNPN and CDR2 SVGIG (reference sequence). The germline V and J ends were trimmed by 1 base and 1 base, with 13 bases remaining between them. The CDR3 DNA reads TGTGCCTGGAGTGCGATCCAGGAGGTGAACACCGGGGAGCTGTTTTTT. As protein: CAWSAIQEVNTGELFF.

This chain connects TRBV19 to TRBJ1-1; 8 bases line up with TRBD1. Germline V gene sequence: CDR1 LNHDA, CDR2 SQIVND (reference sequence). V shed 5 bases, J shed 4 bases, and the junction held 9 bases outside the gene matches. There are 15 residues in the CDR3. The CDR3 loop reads CASSGARQGSTEAFF. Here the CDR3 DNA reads TGTGCCAGTAGTGGGGCCCGACAGGGGAGCACTGAAGCTTTCTTT. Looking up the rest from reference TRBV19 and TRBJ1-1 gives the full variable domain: DGGITQSPKYLFRKEGQNVTLSCEQNLNHDAMYWYRQDPGQGLRLIYYSQIVNDFQKGDIAEGYSVSREKKESFPLTVTSAQKNPTAFYLCASSGARQGSTEAFFGQGTRLTVV.

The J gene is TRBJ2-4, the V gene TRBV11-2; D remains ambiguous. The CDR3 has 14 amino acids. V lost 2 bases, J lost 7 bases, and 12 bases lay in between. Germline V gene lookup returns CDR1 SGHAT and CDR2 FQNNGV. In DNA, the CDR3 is TGTGCCAGCAGCTTAACACGGGCTTGGAACATTCAGTACTTC. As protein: CASSLTRAWNIQYF.

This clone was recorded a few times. CDR3 bases: TGTGCCAGCAGCCAAGAGAGGGGCACTGAAGCTTTCTTT. Amino acid sequence: CASSQERGTEAFF. The chain links TRBV3-1 (or the pseudogene TRBV3-2) to TRBJ1-1, with D possibly being TRBD1 (5 bases). The CDR3 loop spans 13 amino acids. Germline CDR1 reads LGHDT; CDR2 reads YNNKEL (reference sequence). V gave up 0 bases and J gave up 4 bases, with 6 bases separating them.

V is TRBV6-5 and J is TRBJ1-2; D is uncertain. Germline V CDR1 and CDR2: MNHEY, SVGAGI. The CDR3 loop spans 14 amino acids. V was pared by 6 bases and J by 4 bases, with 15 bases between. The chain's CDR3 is CASSYGLSLYGYTF. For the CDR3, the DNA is TGTGCCAGCAGCTACGGTTTATCCCTCTATGGCTACACCTTC.

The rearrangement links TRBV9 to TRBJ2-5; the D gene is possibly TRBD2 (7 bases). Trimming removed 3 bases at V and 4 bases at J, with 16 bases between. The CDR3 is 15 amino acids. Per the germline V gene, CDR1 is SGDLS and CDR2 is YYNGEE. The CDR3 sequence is CASSARGGSLETQYF. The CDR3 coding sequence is TGTGCCAGCAGCGCTAGGGGGGGAAGTCTAGAGACCCAGTACTTC.

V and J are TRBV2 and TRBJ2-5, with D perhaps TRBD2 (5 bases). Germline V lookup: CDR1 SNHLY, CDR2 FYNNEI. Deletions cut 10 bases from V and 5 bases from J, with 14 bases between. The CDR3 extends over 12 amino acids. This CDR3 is CAKKVPGETQYF. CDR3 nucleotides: TGTGCCAAAAAAGTCCCGGGGGAGACCCAGTACTTC.

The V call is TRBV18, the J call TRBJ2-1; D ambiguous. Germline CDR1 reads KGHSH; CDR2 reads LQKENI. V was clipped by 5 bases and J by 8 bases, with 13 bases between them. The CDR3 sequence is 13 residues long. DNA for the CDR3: TGTGCCAGCTCAATCAATCGTGACGATGAGCAGTTCTTC. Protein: CASSINRDDEQFF.

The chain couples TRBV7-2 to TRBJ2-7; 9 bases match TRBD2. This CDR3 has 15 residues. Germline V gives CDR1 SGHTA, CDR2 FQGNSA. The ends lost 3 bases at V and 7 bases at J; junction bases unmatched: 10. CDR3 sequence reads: CASSFSAGGPREQYF. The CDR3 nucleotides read TGTGCCAGCAGCTTTTCCGCGGGGGGGCCCCGAGAGCAGTACTTC.

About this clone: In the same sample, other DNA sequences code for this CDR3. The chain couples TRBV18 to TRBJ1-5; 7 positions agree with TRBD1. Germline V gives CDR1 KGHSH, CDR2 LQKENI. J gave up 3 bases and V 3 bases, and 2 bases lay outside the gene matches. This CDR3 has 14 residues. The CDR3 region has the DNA TGTGCCAGCTCACCTGGACAGGTCAATCAGCCCCAGCATTTT. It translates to CASSPGQVNQPQHF.

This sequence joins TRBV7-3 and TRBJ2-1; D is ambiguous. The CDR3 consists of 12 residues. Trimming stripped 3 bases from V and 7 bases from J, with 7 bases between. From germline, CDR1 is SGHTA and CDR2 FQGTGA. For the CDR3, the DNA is TGTGCCAGCAGCTTGATGCCAAATGAGCAGTTCTTC. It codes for CASSLMPNEQFF.

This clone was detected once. CDR3 sequence reads: CASSQDQRPRVTEAFF. DNA of the CDR3: TGTGCCAGCAGCCAAGATCAAAGGCCACGAGTAACTGAAGCTTTCTTT. This sequence joins TRBV3-1 (or the pseudogene TRBV3-2) and TRBJ1-1, with D unclear. Trimming shortened V by 0 bases and J by 5 bases, and 16 bases separated the two germline ends. This CDR3 has 16 residues. Looked up from germline, CDR1 is LGHDT and CDR2 is YNNKEL (reference sequence).

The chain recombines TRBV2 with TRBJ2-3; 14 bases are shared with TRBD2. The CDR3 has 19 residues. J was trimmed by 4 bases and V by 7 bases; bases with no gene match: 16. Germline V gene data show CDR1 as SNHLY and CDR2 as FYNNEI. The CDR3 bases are TGTGCCAGCAACCCTGGACTAGCGGGGGGCCTGCGTAACCCAGATACGCAGTATTTT. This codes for CASNPGLAGGLRNPDTQYF. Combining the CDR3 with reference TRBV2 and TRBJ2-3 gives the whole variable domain EPEVTQTPSHQVTQMGQEVILRCVPISNHLYFYWYRQILGQKVEFLVSFYNNEISEKSEIFDDQFSVERPDGSNFTLKIRSTKLEDSAMYFCASNPGLAGGLRNPDTQYFGPGTRLTVL.